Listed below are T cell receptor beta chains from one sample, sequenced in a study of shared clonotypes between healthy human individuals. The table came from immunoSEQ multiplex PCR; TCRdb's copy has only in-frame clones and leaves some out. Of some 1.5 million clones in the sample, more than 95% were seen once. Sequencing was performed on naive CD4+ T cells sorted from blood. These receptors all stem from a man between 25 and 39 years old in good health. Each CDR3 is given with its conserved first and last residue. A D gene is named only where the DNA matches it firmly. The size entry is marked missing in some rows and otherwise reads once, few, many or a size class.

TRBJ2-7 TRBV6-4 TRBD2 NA TGTGCCAGAGCGGGTTATAAACGCGGGAGGGCCTCCAACTACGAGCAGTACTTC CARAGYKRGRASNYEQYF
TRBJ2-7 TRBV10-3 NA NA TGTGCCATCAGTGAGTCTGCAAGGGGTCCCTACGAGCAGTACTTC CAISESARGPYEQYF
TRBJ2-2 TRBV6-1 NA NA TGTGCCAGCAGTGAAGTGGCGAGATTTGGCGCCGGGGAGCTGTTTTTT CASSEVARFGAGELFF
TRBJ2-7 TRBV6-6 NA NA TGTGCCAGCAGTTACCGACGGCAGCGGTCCTACGAGCAGTACTTC CASSYRRQRSYEQYF
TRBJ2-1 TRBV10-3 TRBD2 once TGTGCCATCAGTGAAAGCGGGAGAAATGAGCAGTTCTTC CAISESGRNEQFF
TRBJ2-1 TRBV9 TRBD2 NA TGTGCCAGCAGCGCTAGCGGGAGTTTCTCCTACAATGAGCAGTTCTTC CASSASGSFSYNEQFF
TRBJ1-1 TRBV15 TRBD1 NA TGTGCCACCAGCAGAGTTTCGGGGACAGGGGGCACTGAAGCTTTCTTT CATSRVSGTGGTEAFF
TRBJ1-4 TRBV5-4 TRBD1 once TGTGCCAGCAGCTTATACGGGACAGGGAATGAAAAACTGTTTTTT CASSLYGTGNEKLFF
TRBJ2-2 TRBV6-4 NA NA TGTGCCAGCAGTGAAGGGGCAGAAGGGCCCACCGGGGAGCTGTTTTTT CASSEGAEGPTGELFF
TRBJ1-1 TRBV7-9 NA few TGTGCCAGCAGCTCAATGACGGATATGAACACTGAAGCTTTCTTT CASSSMTDMNTEAFF
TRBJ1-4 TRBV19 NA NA TGTGCCAGTAGTCCCGTCCTGGGAACTAATGAAAAACTGTTTTTT CASSPVLGTNEKLFF
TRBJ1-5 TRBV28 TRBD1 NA TGTGCCAGCAGTTTTCGGGACAGAGATCAGCCCCAGCATTTT CASSFRDRDQPQHF
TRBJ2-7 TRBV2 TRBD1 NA TGTGCCAGCAGTGTTGACAGGGGGATCTCCTACGAGCAGTACTTC CASSVDRGISYEQYF
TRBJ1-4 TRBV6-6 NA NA TGTGCCAGCAGGCTCATACAGGGTGGAGGGGAAAAACTGTTTTTT CASRLIQGGGEKLFF
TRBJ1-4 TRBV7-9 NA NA TGTGCCAGCAGCTTAGGTTTGGCAACTAATGAAAAACTGTTTTTT CASSLGLATNEKLFF
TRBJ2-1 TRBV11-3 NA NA TGTGCCAGCAGCTTAGGGGCGAACAATGAGCAGTTCTTC CASSLGANNEQFF
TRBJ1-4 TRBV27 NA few TGTGCCAGCAGAGGACGATTCGGAAAACTGTTTTTT CASRGRFGKLFF
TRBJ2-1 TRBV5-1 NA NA TGCGCCAGCAGCTTAGACAATATTTACAATGAGCAGTTCTTC CASSLDNIYNEQFF
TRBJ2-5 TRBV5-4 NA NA TGTGCCAGCAGCGGAGGGACGGACCAAGAGACCCAGTACTTC CASSGGTDQETQYF
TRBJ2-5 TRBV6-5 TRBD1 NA TGTGCCAGCAGTTACCTGGGACAGGGGGAGACCCAGTACTTC CASSYLGQGETQYF
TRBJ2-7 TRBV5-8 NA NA TGTGCCAGCAGCTCCCTTACTTTATCCCGTTTCGAGCAGTACTTC CASSSLTLSRFEQYF
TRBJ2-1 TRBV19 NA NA TGTGCCAGTAGTGTCGAACACGGCTATTACAATGAGCAGTTCTTC CASSVEHGYYNEQFF
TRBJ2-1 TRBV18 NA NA TGTGCCAGCTCACCGGGGTACAATGAGCAGTTCTTC CASSPGYNEQFF
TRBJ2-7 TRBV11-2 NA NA TGTGCCAGCAGCGCCAGGGCCCGCTCCTACGAGCAGTACTTC CASSARARSYEQYF
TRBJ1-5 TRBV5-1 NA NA TGCGCCAGCAGCTTGGATCCCCTGGGCAATCAGCCCCAGCATTTT CASSLDPLGNQPQHF
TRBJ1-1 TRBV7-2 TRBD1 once TGTGCCAGCAGCCCCGCTAGGGGGCGGTTCGAAGCTTTCTTT CASSPARGRFEAFF
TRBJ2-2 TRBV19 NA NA TGTGCCAGTAGTATAGCTGGGAACACCGGGGAGCTGTTTTTT CASSIAGNTGELFF
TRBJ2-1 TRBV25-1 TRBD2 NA TGTGCCAGCCGGGAGGAGCTAACCTACAATGAGCAGTTCTTC CASREELTYNEQFF
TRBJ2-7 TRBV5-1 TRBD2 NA TGCGCCAGCAGCCGATCTATTGTCAGCGGGAGTGAGAGCGAGCAGTACTTC CASSRSIVSGSESEQYF
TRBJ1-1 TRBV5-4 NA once TGTGCCAGCAGCTCCTTGCGCGGAGGGCAGTCGACGATGAACACTGAAGCTTTCTTT CASSSLRGGQSTMNTEAFF
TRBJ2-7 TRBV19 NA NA TGTGCCAGTAGTATGGGACACCTCTCCTACGAGCAGTACTTC CASSMGHLSYEQYF
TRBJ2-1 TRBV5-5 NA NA TGTGCCAGCAGCCCAGAATGGAGTCCGGAGCAGTTCTTC CASSPEWSPEQFF
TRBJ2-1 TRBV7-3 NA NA TGTGCCAGCAGCTCCGCCCACACTAGCTCCAATGAGCAGTTCTTC CASSSAHTSSNEQFF
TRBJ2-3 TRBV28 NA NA TGTGCCAGCACCCAGAGGGACGGGGCCAGGAAGAACTTTCCGGCAGATACGCAGTATTTT CASTQRDGARKNFPADTQYF
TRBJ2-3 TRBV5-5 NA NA TGTGCCAGCAGCTTGCGGGACACAGATACGCAGTATTTT CASSLRDTDTQYF
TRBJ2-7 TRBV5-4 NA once TGTGCCAGCAGCATTTCCCAACCTAGGGCCTACGAGCAGTACTTC CASSISQPRAYEQYF
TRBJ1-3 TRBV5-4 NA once TGTGCCAGCAGCCCCGACACGAGCTCTGGAAACACCATATATTTT CASSPDTSSGNTIYF
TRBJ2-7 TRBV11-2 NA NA TGTGCCAGCAGCTTAGGGGCAGGGGAATTGTACGAGCAGTACTTC CASSLGAGELYEQYF
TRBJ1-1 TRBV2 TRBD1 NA TGTGCCAGCAGTGCCGACAGGGACACTGAAGCTTTCTTT CASSADRDTEAFF
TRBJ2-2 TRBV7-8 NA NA TGTGCCAGCAGTCGAACTACCGGGACACAGACCGGGGAGCTGTTTTTT CASSRTTGTQTGELFF
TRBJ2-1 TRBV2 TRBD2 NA TGTGCCAGCAGTGAGGCCCTAGCGGGGGGGCAGTTCTTC CASSEALAGGQFF
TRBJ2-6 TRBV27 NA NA TGTGCCAGCAGGGGTGGGGTGTGGCGCTCTGGGGCCAACGTCCTGACTTTC CASRGGVWRSGANVLTF
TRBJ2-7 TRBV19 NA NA TGTGCCAGTAGTAGGGAATTCTTCTCCCGCTACGAGCAGTACTTC CASSREFFSRYEQYF
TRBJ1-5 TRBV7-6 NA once TGTGCCAGCAGCCGGGACATTTCCAATCAGCCCCAGCATTTT CASSRDISNQPQHF
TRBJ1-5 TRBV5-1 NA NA TGCGCCAGCAGCTTGGATGGTATCAATCAGCCCCAGCATTTT CASSLDGINQPQHF
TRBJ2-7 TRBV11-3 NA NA TGTGCCAGCAGCCTCCAGGGGGGATTAGGCTACGAGCAGTACTTC CASSLQGGLGYEQYF
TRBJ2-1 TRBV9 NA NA TGTGCCAGCAGCGGAATAGTAGGCAATGAGCAGTTCTTC CASSGIVGNEQFF
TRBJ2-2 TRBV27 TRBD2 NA TGTGCCAGCAGAGGACTAGCGGGAGTCGACACCGGGGAGCTGTTTTTT CASRGLAGVDTGELFF
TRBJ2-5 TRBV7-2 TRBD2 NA TGTGCCAGCAGCGCATGGCGGGAGGGCCGTGAGACCCAGTACTTC CASSAWREGRETQYF
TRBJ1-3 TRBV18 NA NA TGTGCCAGCTCACCACTTCCTCCAGGAGGGGGGAACACCATATATTTT CASSPLPPGGGNTIYF
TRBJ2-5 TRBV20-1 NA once TGCAGTGCGCTGTCGTCAGAGACCCAGTACTTC CSALSSETQYF
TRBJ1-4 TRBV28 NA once TGTGCCAGCAGTTTACAGGGTCGAAAACTGTTTTTT CASSLQGRKLFF